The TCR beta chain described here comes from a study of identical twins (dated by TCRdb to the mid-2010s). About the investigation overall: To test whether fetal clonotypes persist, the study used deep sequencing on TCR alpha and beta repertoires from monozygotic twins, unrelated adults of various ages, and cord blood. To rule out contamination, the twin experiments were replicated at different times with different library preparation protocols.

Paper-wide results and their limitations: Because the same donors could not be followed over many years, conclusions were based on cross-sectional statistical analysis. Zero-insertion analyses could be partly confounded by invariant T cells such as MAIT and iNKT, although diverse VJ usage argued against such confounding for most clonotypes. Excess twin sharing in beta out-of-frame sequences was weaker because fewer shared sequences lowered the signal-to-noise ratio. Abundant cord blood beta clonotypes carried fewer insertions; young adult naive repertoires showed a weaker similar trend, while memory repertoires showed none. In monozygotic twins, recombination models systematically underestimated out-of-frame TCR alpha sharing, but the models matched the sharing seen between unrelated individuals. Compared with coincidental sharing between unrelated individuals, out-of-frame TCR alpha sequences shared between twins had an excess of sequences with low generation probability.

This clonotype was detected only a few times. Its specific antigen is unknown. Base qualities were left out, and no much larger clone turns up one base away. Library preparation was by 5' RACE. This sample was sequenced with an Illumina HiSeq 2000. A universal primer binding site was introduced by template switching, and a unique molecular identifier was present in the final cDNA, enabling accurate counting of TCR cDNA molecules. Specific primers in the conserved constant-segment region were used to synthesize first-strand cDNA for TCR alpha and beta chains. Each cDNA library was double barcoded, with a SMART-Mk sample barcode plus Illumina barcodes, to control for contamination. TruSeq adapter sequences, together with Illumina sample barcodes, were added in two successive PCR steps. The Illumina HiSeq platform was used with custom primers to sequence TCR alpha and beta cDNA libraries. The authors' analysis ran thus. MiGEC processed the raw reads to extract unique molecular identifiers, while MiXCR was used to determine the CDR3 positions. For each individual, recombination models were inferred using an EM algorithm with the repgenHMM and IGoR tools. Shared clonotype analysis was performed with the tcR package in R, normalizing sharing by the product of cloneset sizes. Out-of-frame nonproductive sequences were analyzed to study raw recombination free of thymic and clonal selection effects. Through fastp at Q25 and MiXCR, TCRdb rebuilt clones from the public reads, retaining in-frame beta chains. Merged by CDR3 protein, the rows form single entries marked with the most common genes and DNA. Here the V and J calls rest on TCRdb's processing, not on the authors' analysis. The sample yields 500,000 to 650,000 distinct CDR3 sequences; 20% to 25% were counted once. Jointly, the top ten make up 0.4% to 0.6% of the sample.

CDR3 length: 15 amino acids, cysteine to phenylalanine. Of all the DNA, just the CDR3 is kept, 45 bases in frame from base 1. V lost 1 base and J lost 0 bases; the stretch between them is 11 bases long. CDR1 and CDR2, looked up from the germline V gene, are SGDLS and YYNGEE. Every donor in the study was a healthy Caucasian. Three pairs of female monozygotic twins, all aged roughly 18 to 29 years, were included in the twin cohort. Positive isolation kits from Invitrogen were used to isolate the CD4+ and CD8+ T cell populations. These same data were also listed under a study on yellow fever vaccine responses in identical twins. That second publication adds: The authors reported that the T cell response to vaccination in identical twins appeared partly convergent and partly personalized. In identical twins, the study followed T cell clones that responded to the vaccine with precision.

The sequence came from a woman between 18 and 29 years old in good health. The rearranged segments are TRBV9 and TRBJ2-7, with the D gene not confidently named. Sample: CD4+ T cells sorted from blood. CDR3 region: CASSVSPVSSYEQYF. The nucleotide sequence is TGTGCCAGCAGCGTATCGCCGGTTAGCTCCTACGAGCAGTACTTC.